These 25 T cell receptor beta chains came from one sample sequenced in a study of blood T cell repertoires in COVID-19. The assay was immunoSEQ multiplex PCR, and TCRdb's table has in-frame clones only and misses some. The data show about 390,000 clones, 70% to 90% seen once. The sequenced sample was peripheral blood. Receptors originate from a woman aged 55 to 70 with COVID-19, enrolled during active disease.

This clone was recorded a few times. The genes are TRBV7-8 and TRBJ1-2; D uncertain. This CDR3 has 12 amino acids. Trimming took off 5 bases at V and 5 bases at J, with 9 bases between the two ends. CDR1 and CDR2 from the germline V gene are SGHVS and FQNEAQ. CDR3 DNA sequence: TGTGCCAGCAGCCCCGGGGATTATGGCTACACCTTC. It is translated as CASSPGDYGYTF.

This chain connects TRBV20-1 to TRBJ1-2; D is perhaps TRBD1 (6 bases). Germline V CDR1 and CDR2: DFQATT, SNEGSKA (reference sequence). The CDR3 is 14 residues long. V lost 3 bases to trimming and J lost 7 bases, with 18 bases between them. CDR3 coding DNA: TGCAGTGCTAGTAGGGGGGAGGGTTTTGTTGGCTACACCTTC. This sequence encodes CSASRGEGFVGYTF.

Points on this clone: The sample carries other DNA sequences with the same CDR3. This chain joins TRBV3-1 (or the pseudogene TRBV3-2) and TRBJ1-2, with D uncertain. V gave up 4 bases and J gave up 4 bases, with 7 bases separating them. The CDR3 loop spans 12 amino acids. Germline-derived CDR1 and CDR2 are LGHDT and YNNKEL (reference sequence). The CDR3 DNA reads TGTGCCAGCAGCCCATCAGGCTATGGCTACACCTTC. This sequence encodes CASSPSGYGYTF.

The chain carries TRBV6-5 and TRBJ2-1; no clear D gene. The ends were cut back, 4 bases at V and 3 bases at J, with 13 bases in the middle. The CDR3 totals 15 residues. CDR1 MNHEY and CDR2 SVGAGI come from the germline V gene. This chain's CDR3 is CASSLDRNYYNEQFF. CDR3 nucleotides: TGTGCCAGCAGTTTGGATAGGAACTACTACAATGAGCAGTTCTTC.

This chain links TRBV5-4 with TRBJ1-5, with 7 bases that match TRBD1. This CDR3 has 13 amino acids. J lost 6 bases, V lost 4 bases, and 4 bases had no gene match. Germline V lookup: CDR1 SGHNT, CDR2 YYREEE (reference sequence). This CDR3 reads CASSQQGSQPQHF. DNA for the CDR3: TGTGCCAGCAGCCAACAGGGGAGTCAGCCCCAGCATTTT.

V and J are TRBV9 and TRBJ1-5, with 7 bases identical to TRBD1. Germline CDR1 reads SGDLS; CDR2 reads YYNGEE. V lost 3 bases to trimming and J lost 7 bases; unmatched junction nucleotides: 7. The CDR3 runs to 14 residues. CDR3 amino acids: CASSAGGDSQPQHF. DNA for the CDR3: TGTGCCAGCAGCGCGGGGGGGGACAGCCAGCCCCAGCATTTT.

The chain employs TRBV18 and TRBJ1-2; TRBD1 aligns across 7 bases. The CDR3 is 14 residues long. Germline CDR1 KGHSH, CDR2 LQKENI. V lost 2 bases and J lost 0; bases outside the gene matches: 0. CDR3 sequence (DNA): TGTGCCAGCTCACCAGGGACAGCTAACTATGGCTACACCTTC. Its protein is CASSPGTANYGYTF.

The chain joins TRBV7-2 to TRBJ1-1; D not resolved. Germline lookup yields CDR1 SGHTA and CDR2 FQGNSA. Between the trimmed V and J ends, which lost 5 bases and 1 base, there was a span of 11 bases. This CDR3 is built from 14 residues. CDR3 residues: CASSLPSGNTEAFF. CDR3 sequence (DNA): TGTGCCAGCAGCCTCCCCTCGGGGAACACTGAAGCTTTCTTT.

The chain uses TRBV19 and TRBJ2-7; 9 positions agree with TRBD1. The V gene end was trimmed by 4 bases and the J gene end by 0 bases; junction bases not matched to a gene: 16. The CDR3 contains 19 residues. From germline, CDR1 is LNHDA and CDR2 SQIVND (reference sequence). The CDR3 sequence is CASSTGQGRSAWSSYEQYF. Here the CDR3 DNA reads TGTGCCAGTAGTACAGGACAGGGGAGGTCAGCATGGAGCTCCTACGAGCAGTACTTC.

The chain has TRBV7-6 and TRBJ2-2; 11 bases match TRBD1. Germline V gene lookup returns CDR1 SGHVS and CDR2 FNYEAQ. CDR3 length equals 15 residues. V gave up 4 bases and J gave up 4 bases; unmatched junction bases: 2. Here the CDR3 reads CASSSGTGGTGELFF. CDR3 in DNA: TGTGCCAGCAGCTCCGGGACAGGGGGCACCGGGGAGCTGTTTTTT.

Points on this clone: This CDR3 is also generated by other DNA sequences in the sample. Written as DNA, the CDR3 is TGCGCCAGCAGCTTGGGGACAGGGAGCTCCTACAATGAGCAGTTCTTC. Translating gives CASSLGTGSSYNEQFF. The chain is built from TRBV5-1 and TRBJ2-1; TRBD1 matches 8 bases. The CDR3 is 16 residues long. V was pared by 0 bases and J by 0 bases, with 2 bases of the junction left unmatched. The germline gives CDR1 SGHRS, CDR2 YFSETQ.

In regard to this clone: Other nucleotide sequences from this sample produce the same CDR3. The V gene is TRBV2, the J gene TRBJ2-7; 10 bases are shared with TRBD2. Germline values: CDR1 SNHLY, CDR2 FYNNEI. V was pared by 4 bases and J by 2 bases, with 5 bases of the junction left unmatched. The CDR3 is 15 residues long. The CDR3 nucleotides read TGTGCCAGCAGTGCGGCTAGCGGGGGACCCTACGAGCAGTACTTC. It is translated as CASSAASGGPYEQYF.

This clone came up once. This chain links TRBV5-1 with TRBJ1-4; D not resolved. The CDR3 length is 17 residues. V lost 0 bases to trimming and J lost 1 base, with 13 bases between them. Germline CDR1 SGHRS, CDR2 YFSETQ. As DNA, the CDR3 is TGCGCCAGCAGCTTGGGTGGGCTATCTGGAACTAATGAAAAACTGTTTTTT. Its protein is CASSLGGLSGTNEKLFF.

The V call is TRBV11-2, the J call TRBJ1-6, with D uncertain. The CDR3 has 14 residues. Germline loops: CDR1 SGHAT, CDR2 FQNNGV. V was clipped by 3 bases and J by 4 bases, with 7 bases between them. The CDR3 loop reads CASSFVYYNSPLHF. In DNA, the CDR3 is TGTGCCAGCAGCTTCGTGTATTATAATTCACCCCTCCACTTT.

The J gene is TRBJ1-4, the V gene TRBV4-1; D unclear. CDR3 length: 17 amino acids. Deletions cut 1 base from V and 0 bases from J, with 12 bases between. Germline V gives CDR1 MGHRA, CDR2 YSYEKL. The CDR3 DNA reads TGCGCCAGCAGCCAAGGGGCCGATACTGCAACTAATGAAAAACTGTTTTTT. It codes for CASSQGADTATNEKLFF.

The genes are TRBV12-3 or TRBV12-4 and TRBJ1-2; 8 bases match TRBD1. The CDR3 covers 13 residues. V lost 6 bases, J lost 7 bases, and 7 bases stayed unmatched. CDR3 residues: CASSLTGAFGYTF. CDR3 in DNA: TGTGCCAGCAGCCTGACAGGGGCTTTTGGCTACACCTTC.

This sequence joins TRBV6-5 and TRBJ2-2; weak D call: TRBD2 (6 bases). The CDR3 is made up of 13 amino acids. Germline CDR1 reads MNHEY; CDR2 reads SVGAGI. The V end lost 1 base, the J end lost 6 bases, and 6 bases lay between the germline ends. The DNA of the CDR3 is TGTGCCAGCAGTTACTGGGGGGCCGGGGAGCTGTTTTTT. It yields the protein CASSYWGAGELFF.

V and J are TRBV6-5 and TRBJ1-2, with 10 bases lining up with TRBD1. The V segment lost 5 bases and the J segment 5 bases; nucleotides outside the gene matches: 5. Germline CDR1 is MNHEY and CDR2 is SVGAGI. The CDR3 sequence is 14 residues long. The DNA of the CDR3 is TGTGCCAGCAGTCCGGGACAGGGGATTTATGGCTACACCTTC. Translating it yields CASSPGQGIYGYTF.

The V call is TRBV7-3, the J call TRBJ1-1; 7 positions match TRBD1. The CDR3 extends over 13 amino acids. Unmatched junction bases numbered 4, after V lost 7 bases and J lost 2 bases. Germline V gene data show CDR1 as SGHTA and CDR2 as FQGTGA. CDR3 protein: CASTRDRNTEAFF. The CDR3 DNA is TGTGCCAGCACCCGGGACAGAAACACTGAAGCTTTCTTT.

This chain uses TRBV24-1 with TRBJ2-5; 9 nucleotides line up with TRBD1. CDR3 length equals 15 residues. Germline values: CDR1 KGHDR, CDR2 SFDVKD. V lost 3 bases, J lost 5 bases, and 6 bases stayed unmatched. This CDR3 reads CATSDLQDRGETQYF. CDR3 DNA: TGTGCCACCAGTGATCTACAAGACAGGGGGGAGACCCAGTACTTC.

This chain uses TRBV2 with TRBJ1-1; possibly TRBD1 for D (5 bases). Germline V CDR1 and CDR2: SNHLY, FYNNEI. V was clipped by 7 bases and J by 7 bases, with 16 bases between them. This CDR3 contains 13 residues. In DNA, the CDR3 is TGTGCCAGCACTCGGGGGGGTACGTATGAAGCTTTCTTT. This gives the protein CASTRGGTYEAFF.

The J gene is TRBJ2-1, the V gene TRBV3-1 (or the pseudogene TRBV3-2); D might be TRBD2 (6 bases). This CDR3 has 15 amino acids. Trimming took 4 bases from V and 6 from J, leaving 16 bases between them. CDR1 and CDR2 (germline): LGHDT, YNNKEL (reference sequence). The DNA for the CDR3 is TGTGCCAGCAGCCGTCTAGCGTCCCTGGGCAATGAGCAGTTCTTC. It encodes CASSRLASLGNEQFF.

This chain links TRBV2 with TRBJ2-1, with TRBD2 identical over 7 bases. Germline loops: CDR1 SNHLY, CDR2 FYNNEI. V shed 8 bases and J 2 bases; nucleotides not matched to a gene: 15. The CDR3 has 17 amino acids. This chain's CDR3 is CASPREGNFRTYNEQFF. The CDR3 region has the DNA TGTGCCAGCCCTAGGGAGGGGAATTTTAGGACCTACAATGAGCAGTTCTTC.

The V and J genes are TRBV2 and TRBJ2-7, with 7 bases identical to TRBD1. The CDR3 extends over 15 amino acids. Germline V CDR1 and CDR2: SNHLY, FYNNEI. The J segment lost 2 bases and the V segment lost 2 bases, leaving 6 bases of the junction unmatched. Here the CDR3 reads CASSERWTGTYEQYF. The CDR3 bases are TGTGCCAGCAGTGAACGTTGGACAGGCACCTACGAGCAGTACTTC.

This chain links TRBV5-1 with TRBJ2-2; D not certain. Germline loops: CDR1 SGHRS, CDR2 YFSETQ. This CDR3 region has 12 residues. Trimming removed 2 bases at V and 5 bases at J, with 4 bases between. CDR3 nucleotide sequence: TGCGCCAGCAGCTTTAAAACCGGGGAGCTGTTTTTT. The encoded protein is CASSFKTGELFF.